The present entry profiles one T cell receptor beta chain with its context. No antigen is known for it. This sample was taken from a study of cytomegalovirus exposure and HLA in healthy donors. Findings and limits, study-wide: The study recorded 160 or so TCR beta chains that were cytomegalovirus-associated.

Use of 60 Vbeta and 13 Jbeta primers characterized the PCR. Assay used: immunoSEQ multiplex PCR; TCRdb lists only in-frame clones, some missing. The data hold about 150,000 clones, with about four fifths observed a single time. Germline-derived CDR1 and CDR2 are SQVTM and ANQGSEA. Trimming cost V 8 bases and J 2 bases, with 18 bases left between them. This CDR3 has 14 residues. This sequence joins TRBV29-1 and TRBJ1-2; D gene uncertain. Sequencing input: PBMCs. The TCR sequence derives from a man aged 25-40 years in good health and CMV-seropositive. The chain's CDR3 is CSPEEAWENYGYTF. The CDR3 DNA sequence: TGCAGCCCCGAGGAGGCGTGGGAAAACTATGGCTACACCTTC.